These T cell receptor beta chains were read from a single sample in a study of Graves' ophthalmopathy and Graves' hyperthyroidism. A single record per CDR3 protein comes from TCRdb applying MiXCR to the multiplex PCR reads. The sample comprises over 150,000 distinct CDR3 sequences, over 35% of which are singletons, and roughly 5.8% rests with the top ten. The sequencing input was peripheral blood. These receptors originate from a woman aged 40 to 50 with Graves' ophthalmopathy. Both conserved end residues are part of each CDR3. A D gene is named only where the DNA matches it firmly. Clone size appears in some rows only: once, few, many, or a class for an expanded clone.

cdr3_aa cdr3_nt v_call clone_size d_call j_call cdr3_length
CASSTEGNTIYF TGCGCCAGCAGTACGGAAGGAAACACCATATATTTT TRBV5-1 many NA TRBJ1-3 12
CASSLVGEGYGYTF TGTGCCAGCAGTTTGGTGGGCGAGGGTTATGGCTACACCTTC TRBV28 NA NA TRBJ1-2 14
CASSYTGGSQPQHF TGTGCCAGCAGTTACACAGGGGGCTCTCAGCCCCAGCATTTT TRBV6-5 many TRBD1 TRBJ1-5 14
CASRLTDRTTGELFF TGTGCCAGCAGGCTTACCGACAGGACCACCGGGGAGCTGTTTTTT TRBV6-2/TRBV6-3 NA NA TRBJ2-2 15
CASSNLPGTVPNEQYF TGTGCCAGCAGTAACCTTCCCGGGACAGTGCCCAACGAGCAGTACTTC TRBV6-2/TRBV6-3 many TRBD1 TRBJ2-7 16
CASSVDSFPGELFF TGTGCCAGCAGCGTAGACTCCTTCCCCGGGGAGCTGTTTTTT TRBV9 many NA TRBJ2-2 14
CATSTQRSHSYEQYF TGTGCCACCAGCACACAGCGGAGCCACTCCTACGAGCAGTACTTC TRBV15 NA NA TRBJ2-7 15
CASSPWDGELFF TGTGCCAGCAGCCCCTGGGACGGGGAGCTGTTTTTT TRBV4-2 many NA TRBJ2-2 12
CASSSIRVGQETQYF TGTGCCAGCAGCTCCATCAGGGTCGGCCAAGAGACCCAGTACTTC TRBV12-3/TRBV12-4 few NA TRBJ2-5 15
CASNPWRENTGELFF TGTGCCAGCAACCCTTGGCGGGAGAACACCGGGGAGCTGTTTTTT TRBV7-2 NA NA TRBJ2-2 15
CASSPTGTSGSEQYF TGTGCCAGTAGTCCGACCGGGACTAGCGGCTCCGAGCAGTACTTC TRBV19 NA TRBD2 TRBJ2-7 15
CASRSEGTTYGYTF TGTGCCAGCAGGTCCGAGGGCACAACCTATGGCTACACCTTC TRBV12-3/TRBV12-4 many NA TRBJ1-2 14
CASSLNLGSGSNQPQHF TGTGCCAGCAGTTTAAATTTAGGGTCGGGGAGCAATCAGCCCCAGCATTTT TRBV12-3/TRBV12-4 many NA TRBJ1-5 17
CATSRDRQVGGGYTF TGTGCCACCAGCAGAGACCGACAGGTGGGCGGTGGCTACACCTTC TRBV15 NA NA TRBJ1-2 15
CASRGSNQPQHF TGTGCCAGCCGGGGGAGCAATCAGCCCCAGCATTTT TRBV6-5 many NA TRBJ1-5 12
CSASASGREPYEQYF TGCAGTGCTAGCGCTAGCGGGAGGGAACCCTACGAGCAGTACTTC TRBV20-1 once TRBD2 TRBJ2-7 15
CASSLSSGSQETQYF TGTGCCAGCAGTTTAAGTAGCGGTTCACAAGAGACCCAGTACTTC TRBV28 many NA TRBJ2-5 15
CSARDWKGRERFGNQPQHF TGCAGTGCTAGAGATTGGAAAGGCCGGGAGCGGTTTGGCAATCAGCCCCAGCATTTT TRBV20-1 many NA TRBJ1-5 19
CASQQTNWNNQPQHF TGTGCCAGTCAACAGACTAACTGGAACAATCAGCCCCAGCATTTT TRBV19 many NA TRBJ1-5 15
CASSLSGGVNTEAFF TGTGCCAGCAGTTTGAGTGGAGGGGTGAACACTGAAGCTTTCTTT TRBV6-5 many NA TRBJ1-1 15
CASSYSRGYPYEQYF TGTGCCAGCAGTTACTCGAGAGGTTACCCCTACGAGCAGTACTTC TRBV6-2/TRBV6-3 many NA TRBJ2-7 15
CASSYEQGASYEQYF TGTGCCAGCAGTTACGAACAGGGGGCTTCCTACGAGCAGTACTTC TRBV6-5 many TRBD1 TRBJ2-7 15
CASSILNTGELFF TGCGCCAGCAGCATACTAAACACCGGGGAGCTGTTTTTT TRBV5-1 many NA TRBJ2-2 13
CASRLTGTSGARDTDTQYF TGTGCCAGCAGGCTGACCGGGACTAGCGGGGCCAGGGACACAGATACGCAGTATTTT TRBV3-2 many NA TRBJ2-3 19
CASIHSSGAYSNQPQHF TGTGCCAGCATCCATAGCTCAGGGGCATATAGCAATCAGCCCCAGCATTTT TRBV6-1 few NA TRBJ1-5 17
CASTGTSGGTGSYEQYF TGTGCCAGCACAGGGACTAGCGGGGGGACTGGCTCCTACGAGCAGTACTTC TRBV28 many TRBD2 TRBJ2-7 17
CAISGGLAGGRGGFYEQYF TGTGCCATCAGTGGAGGACTAGCGGGAGGCCGAGGGGGCTTCTACGAGCAGTACTTC TRBV10-3 NA TRBD2 TRBJ2-7 19
CASSYSWDTEAFF TGTGCCAGCAGTTACTCTTGGGACACTGAAGCTTTCTTT TRBV6-5 many NA TRBJ1-1 13
CAWSQGGSSYEQYF TGTGCCTGGAGTCAAGGGGGGAGTTCCTACGAGCAGTACTTC TRBV30 NA NA TRBJ2-7 14
CSARDGRASGRLNPYEQYF TGCAGTGCTAGAGATGGGAGGGCTAGCGGTCGCCTGAACCCCTACGAGCAGTACTTC TRBV20-1 NA TRBD2 TRBJ2-7 19
CSAWLARANYGYTF TGCAGTGCTTGGTTGGCCAGAGCTAACTATGGCTACACCTTC TRBV20-1 many NA TRBJ1-2 14
CASSPQGTNYGYTF TGTGCCAGTAGTCCCCAGGGGACTAACTATGGCTACACCTTC TRBV19 many NA TRBJ1-2 14
CASSFLAGEGNIQYF TGCGCCAGCAGCTTTTTGGCGGGGGAAGGAAACATTCAGTACTTC TRBV5-1 NA TRBD2 TRBJ2-4 15
CSARTGSSSSLHF TGCAGTGCAAGGACAGGGAGTAGCTCGTCCCTCCACTTT TRBV20-1 many TRBD1 TRBJ1-6 13
CSARGAAGFSYEQYF TGCAGTGCCCGGGGAGCAGCGGGGTTCTCCTACGAGCAGTACTTC TRBV20-1 many TRBD2 TRBJ2-7 15
CASSLGQGAFYEQYF TGTGCCAGCAGTTTAGGGCAGGGGGCTTTCTACGAGCAGTACTTC TRBV27 many TRBD1 TRBJ2-7 15
CASSGTGVHEQYF TGTGCCAGCAGCGGGACAGGAGTCCACGAGCAGTACTTC TRBV12-3/TRBV12-4 NA TRBD1 TRBJ2-7 13
CASSLRGDGFYGYTF TGTGCCAGCAGTTTACGAGGGGACGGATTCTATGGCTACACCTTC TRBV6-5 NA NA TRBJ1-2 15
CASSPKGTYGYTF TGTGCCAGCTCACCTAAGGGGACCTATGGCTACACCTTC TRBV18 many NA TRBJ1-2 13
CAISAGRQGGTGELFF TGTGCCATCAGTGCCGGTAGGCAGGGCGGCACCGGGGAGCTGTTTTTT TRBV10-3 many NA TRBJ2-2 16
CASSSQGLGEQYF TGTGCCAGCAGTTCGCAGGGTTTGGGGGAGCAGTACTTC TRBV6-5 many NA TRBJ2-7 13